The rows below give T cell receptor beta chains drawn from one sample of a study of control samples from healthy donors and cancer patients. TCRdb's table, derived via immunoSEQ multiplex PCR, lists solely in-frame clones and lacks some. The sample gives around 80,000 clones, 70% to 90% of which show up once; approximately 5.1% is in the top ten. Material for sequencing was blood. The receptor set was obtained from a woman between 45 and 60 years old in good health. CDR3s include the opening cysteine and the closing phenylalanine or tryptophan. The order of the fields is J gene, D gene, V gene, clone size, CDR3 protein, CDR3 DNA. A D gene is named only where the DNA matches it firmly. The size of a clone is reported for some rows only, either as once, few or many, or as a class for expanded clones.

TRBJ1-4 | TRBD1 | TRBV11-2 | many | CASRRYRGRDEKLFF | TGTGCCAGCAGAAGGTACAGGGGCAGGGATGAAAAACTGTTTTTT
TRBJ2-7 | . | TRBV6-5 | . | CASSRTPRGAEQYF | TGTGCCAGCAGCCGCACCCCCAGGGGCGCCGAGCAGTACTTC
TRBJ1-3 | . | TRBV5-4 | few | CASSLQGVAGNTIYF | TGTGCCAGCAGCTTACAGGGAGTCGCTGGAAACACCATATATTTT
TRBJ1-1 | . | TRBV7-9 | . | CASSLVYVVAEGAFF | TGTGCCAGCAGCTTAGTATATGTAGTGGCAGAGGGAGCTTTCTTT
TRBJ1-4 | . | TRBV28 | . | CATWTTLNEKLFF | TGTGCCACCTGGACTACCCTTAATGAAAAACTGTTTTTT
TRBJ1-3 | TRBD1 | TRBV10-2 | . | CASSLRQGMDSGNTIYF | TGCGCCAGCAGCCTCCGACAGGGGATGGACTCTGGAAACACCATATATTTT
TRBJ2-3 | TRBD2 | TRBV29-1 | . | CSVGGGGGRTDTQYF | TGCAGCGTTGGAGGTGGCGGGGGTCGCACAGATACGCAGTATTTT
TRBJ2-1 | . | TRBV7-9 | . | CASSLTRALDRNEQFF | TGTGCCAGCAGTTTAACCCGGGCCTTGGATAGAAATGAGCAGTTCTTC
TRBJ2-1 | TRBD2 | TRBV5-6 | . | CASSWGLGAGNEQFF | TGTGCCAGCAGCTGGGGACTAGGGGCAGGCAATGAGCAGTTCTTC
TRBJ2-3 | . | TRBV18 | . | CASSGTYDTDTQYF | TGTGCCAGCTCCGGGACCTACGACACAGATACGCAGTATTTT
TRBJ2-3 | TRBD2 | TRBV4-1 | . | CASSQNPSGNIDTQYF | TGCGCCAGCAGCCAAAATCCCAGCGGGAATATAGATACGCAGTATTTT
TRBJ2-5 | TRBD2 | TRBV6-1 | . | CASSVLAGGKKETQYF | TGTGCCAGCAGTGTACTAGCGGGGGGAAAAAAAGAGACCCAGTACTTC
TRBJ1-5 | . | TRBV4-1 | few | CASSQGSGRSSNQPQHF | TGCGCCAGCAGCCAAGGATCGGGGCGTAGCAGCAATCAGCCCCAGCATTTT
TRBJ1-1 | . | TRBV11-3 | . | CASSLGRNTEAFF | TGTGCCAGCAGCTTAGGGCGGAACACTGAAGCTTTCTTT
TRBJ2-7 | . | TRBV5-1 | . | CASSFGGIGSYEQYF | TGCGCCAGCAGCTTTGGGGGGATCGGGTCCTACGAGCAGTACTTC
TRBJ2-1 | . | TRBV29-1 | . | CSVVFVGDNEQFF | TGCAGCGTTGTCTTCGTGGGGGACAATGAGCAGTTCTTC
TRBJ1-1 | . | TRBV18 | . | CASSSGPGNTEAFF | TGTGCCAGCTCATCGGGCCCTGGGAACACTGAAGCTTTCTTT
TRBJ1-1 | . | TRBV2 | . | CASGSDLFGEAFF | TGTGCCAGCGGATCTGATCTGTTCGGAGAAGCTTTCTTT
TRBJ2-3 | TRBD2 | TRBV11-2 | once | CASSFKGGGSDTQYF | TGTGCCAGCAGCTTCAAGGGCGGGGGGTCAGATACGCAGTATTTT
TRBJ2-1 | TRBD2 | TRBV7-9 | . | CASSPSGGRNEQFF | TGTGCCAGCAGCCCTAGCGGGGGGCGGAATGAGCAGTTCTTC
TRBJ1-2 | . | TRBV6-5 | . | CASSYGSLNYGYTF | TGTGCCAGCAGTTACGGCAGCCTTAACTATGGCTACACCTTC
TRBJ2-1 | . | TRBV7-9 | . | CASSLGQRFNNEQFF | TGTGCCAGCAGCTTAGGACAGAGGTTTAACAATGAGCAGTTCTTC
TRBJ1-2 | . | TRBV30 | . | CAWSVLGVGGYTF | TGTGCCTGGAGTGTTTTGGGTGTGGGGGGCTACACCTTC
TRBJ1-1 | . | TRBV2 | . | CANKAHLNTEAFF | TGTGCCAATAAAGCCCATTTGAACACTGAAGCTTTCTTT
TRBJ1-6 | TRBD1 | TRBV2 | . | CASSRDSNSPLHF | TGTGCCAGCAGTAGGGACAGTAATTCACCCCTCCACTTT
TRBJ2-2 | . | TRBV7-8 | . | CASSQNRRGLGTGELFF | TGTGCCAGCAGCCAAAACCGCCGGGGGCTTGGCACCGGGGAGCTGTTTTTT
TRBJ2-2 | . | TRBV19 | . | CASSIGNRATGELFF | TGTGCCAGTAGTATAGGGAATAGAGCTACCGGGGAGCTGTTTTTT
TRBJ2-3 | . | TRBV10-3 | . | CAISERGLGANTQYF | TGTGCCATCAGTGAACGGGGTTTAGGGGCAAATACGCAGTATTTT
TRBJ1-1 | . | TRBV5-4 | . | CASSPRFMNTEAFF | TGTGCCAGCAGCCCCCGGTTCATGAACACTGAAGCTTTCTTT
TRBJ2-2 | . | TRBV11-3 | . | CASSLGASAGELFF | TGTGCCAGCAGCTTAGGAGCAAGCGCCGGGGAGCTGTTTTTT
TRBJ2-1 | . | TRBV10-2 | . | CASKKDASYNEQFF | TGCGCCAGCAAGAAGGACGCCTCCTACAATGAGCAGTTCTTC
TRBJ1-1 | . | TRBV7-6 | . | CASSYREGWNTEAFF | TGTGCCAGCAGCTACCGCGAGGGGTGGAACACTGAAGCTTTCTTT
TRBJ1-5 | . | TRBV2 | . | CASQEGIVNQPQHF | TGTGCCTCTCAAGAGGGTATCGTTAATCAGCCCCAGCATTTT
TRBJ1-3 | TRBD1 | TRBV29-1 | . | CSVTIRDSRHPYF | TGCAGCGTTACGATAAGGGACAGCCGTCACCCGTATTTT
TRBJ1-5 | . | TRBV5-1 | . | CASSLGHNSNQPQHF | TGCGCCAGCAGCTTGGGACACAATAGCAATCAGCCCCAGCATTTT
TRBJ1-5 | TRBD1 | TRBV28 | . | CASTPGTGVNQPQHF | TGTGCCAGCACACCCGGGACAGGGGTAAATCAGCCCCAGCATTTT
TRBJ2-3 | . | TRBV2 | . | CASGLSGDTQYF | TGTGCCAGCGGGCTGAGTGGGGATACGCAGTATTTT
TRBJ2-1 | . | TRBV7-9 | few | CASSPGVNEQFF | TGTGCCAGCAGTCCAGGGGTTAATGAGCAGTTCTTC
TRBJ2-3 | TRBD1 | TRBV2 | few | CASNRPGQGASFDQISTDTQYF | TGTGCCAGCAACAGACCGGGACAGGGGGCGTCATTCGATCAAATTAGCACAGATACGCAGTATTTT
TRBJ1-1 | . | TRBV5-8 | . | CASSPRVRENTEAFF | TGTGCCAGCAGCCCACGTGTGAGGGAGAACACTGAAGCTTTCTTT
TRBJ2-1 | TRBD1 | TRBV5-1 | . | CASSLAGGWNEQFF | TGCGCCAGCAGCTTGGCAGGGGGCTGGAATGAGCAGTTCTTC
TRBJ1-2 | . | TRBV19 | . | CASSMDRNYGYTF | TGTGCCAGTAGTATGGACCGGAACTATGGCTACACCTTC
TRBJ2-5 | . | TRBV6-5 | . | CASSYGQPLGTQYF | TGTGCCAGCAGTTACGGGCAGCCCCTGGGGACCCAGTACTTC
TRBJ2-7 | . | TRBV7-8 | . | CASSSRDKTYEQYF | TGTGCCAGCAGCTCACGGGACAAGACCTACGAGCAGTACTTC
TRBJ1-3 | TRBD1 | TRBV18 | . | CASSPQTGRGNTIYF | TGTGCCAGCTCACCACAGACAGGGAGAGGAAACACCATATATTTT
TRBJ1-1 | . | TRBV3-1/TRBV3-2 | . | CASSLIVTGSTEAFF | TGTGCCAGCAGCCTCATAGTCACAGGGTCCACTGAAGCTTTCTTT
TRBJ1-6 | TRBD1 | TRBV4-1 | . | CASSQAPGTGITPLHF | TGCGCCAGCAGCCAAGCCCCCGGGACAGGGATCACACCCCTCCACTTT
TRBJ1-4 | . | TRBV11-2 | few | CASSLDTLEKLFF | TGTGCCAGCAGCTTAGACACCTTGGAAAAACTGTTTTTT
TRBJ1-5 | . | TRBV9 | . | CASSVDGGLLGSNQPQHF | TGTGCCAGCAGCGTAGATGGGGGGCTGCTAGGTAGCAATCAGCCCCAGCATTTT
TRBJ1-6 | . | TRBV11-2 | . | CASTRQVNNSPLHF | TGTGCCAGCACTAGACAGGTGAACAATTCACCCCTCCACTTT
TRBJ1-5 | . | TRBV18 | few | CASSPVQGVNQPQHF | TGTGCCAGCTCACCAGTCCAAGGGGTTAATCAGCCCCAGCATTTT
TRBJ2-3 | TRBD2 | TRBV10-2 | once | CASTGIGGGRFPDTQYF | TGCGCCAGCACAGGTATCGGGGGGGGCCGGTTCCCAGATACGCAGTATTTT
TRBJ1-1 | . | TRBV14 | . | CASSQGIYTEAFF | TGTGCCAGCAGCCAAGGAATTTACACTGAAGCTTTCTTT
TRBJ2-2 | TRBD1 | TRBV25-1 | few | CASSEFPRTGNTGELFF | TGTGCCAGCAGTGAATTCCCTCGGACAGGGAACACCGGGGAGCTGTTTTTT
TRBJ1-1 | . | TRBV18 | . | CASSRYFGNTEAFF | TGTGCCAGCTCTCGGTATTTTGGGAACACTGAAGCTTTCTTT
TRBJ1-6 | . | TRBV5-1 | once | CASSLDLNSPLHF | TGCGCCAGCAGCTTGGACCTTAATTCACCCCTCCACTTT
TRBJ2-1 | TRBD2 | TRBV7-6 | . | CASSGMGLAGGRSEQFF | TGTGCCAGCAGCGGGATGGGACTAGCGGGGGGGCGTAGTGAGCAGTTCTTC
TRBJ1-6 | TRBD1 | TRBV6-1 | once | CASSDQTGVGTPLHF | TGTGCCAGCAGTGATCAGACAGGGGTCGGAACACCCCTCCACTTT
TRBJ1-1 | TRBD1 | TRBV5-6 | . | CASSSQGALVNTEAFF | TGTGCCAGCAGCTCCCAGGGGGCGCTTGTGAACACTGAAGCTTTCTTT